This T cell receptor (beta chain) came from a study of T cell responses to AZD1222 COVID-19 vaccine. This clone was detected only once. No antigen is known for it. The study, taken as a whole, reports: Following two doses of AZD1222, Spike-specific TCR breadth and depth rose. It should be noted that donors were predominantly white British and more often female, and clonal diversity was possibly underestimated.

The method was immunoSEQ multiplex PCR; TCRdb's version includes in-frame clones alone and lacks a portion of them. The data hold about 100,000 clones, with about 88% observed a single time. Germline V gives CDR1 MDHEN, CDR2 SYDVKM. The CDR3 consists of 14 residues. J was trimmed by 2 bases and V by 5 bases; bases with no gene match: 5. The sample here was peripheral blood, taken on day 0 of AZD1222 vaccination. The chain is built from TRBV28 and TRBJ1-2; 7 nucleotides agree with TRBD1. The clonotype comes from an adult in good health. Written as DNA, the CDR3 is TGTGCCAGCAGTCCGTGGGGACAGAACTATGGCTACACCTTC. Translation: CASSPWGQNYGYTF.